This TCR beta chain originates from a study of metastatic and nonmetastatic thyroid tumors (dated by TCRdb to 2020 to 2021). At the level of the whole study: For patients with malignant and with benign thyroid disease, the researchers compared repertoires between peripheral blood samples and tumor or nodule tissue samples.

The receptor library was made with PCR. Instrument used: Illumina HiSeq 4000. High-throughput sequencing was used to profile the TCR beta-chain CDR3 region of every patient. The paper's processing steps were these. CDR3 differences across clinicopathological groups were used to build a classifier for discriminating distant-metastatic papillary thyroid cancer patients. The Shannon index was used to measure repertoire diversity, and the Morisita-Horn index was used to measure how similar tumor and blood repertoires were. TCRdb passed the public sequencing reads through fastp at Q25 and MiXCR, retaining productive beta sequences. The authors' filters were not applied to this entry. The sample includes around 26,000 clones, with 15% to 20% observed a single time. The ten largest clones capture about 4.2% of the sample. Findings and caveats that apply to the study as a whole: TCR beta diversity was reported as significantly higher in malignant tumors than in benign nodules, in both blood and tumor samples.

CDR3 length: 14 amino acids, cysteine to phenylalanine. The CDR3 DNA has 42 bases and is translated from base 1. For CDR1 and CDR2, the germline V gene lists MNHNS and SASEGT. Here V drops 7 bases and J drops 3 bases, and the junction holds 4 bases not matched to any gene. Of note for this clone: The target of this receptor is not known. No much larger clone is present one base from it, and per-base qualities are unavailable.

No patient had received any treatment before thyroid surgery. Using T-cell receptor beta sequencing, the study looked back at clinical samples from patients collected from the early 2010s to the late 2010s. This clonotype was obtained from a male donor with papillary thyroid cancer or a benign thyroid nodule (not recorded which). Some clones in this sample may be carry-over from other donors' samples. Input material: blood. The chain employs TRBV6-1 and TRBJ2-1; 9 junctional bases match TRBD2. The DNA sequence follows: TGTGCCAGCAAGACTAGCGGAGACTACAATGAGCAGTTCTTC. It translates to CASKTSGDYNEQFF.